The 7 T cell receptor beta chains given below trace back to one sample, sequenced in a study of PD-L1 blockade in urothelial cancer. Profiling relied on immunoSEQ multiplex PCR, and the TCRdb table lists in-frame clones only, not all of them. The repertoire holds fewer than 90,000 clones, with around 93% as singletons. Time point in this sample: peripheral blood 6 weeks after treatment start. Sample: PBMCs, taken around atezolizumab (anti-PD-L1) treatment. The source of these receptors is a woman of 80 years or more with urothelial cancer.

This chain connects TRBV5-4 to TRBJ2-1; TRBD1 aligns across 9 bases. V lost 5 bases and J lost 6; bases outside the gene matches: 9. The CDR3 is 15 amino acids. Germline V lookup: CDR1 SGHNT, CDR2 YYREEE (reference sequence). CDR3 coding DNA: TGTGCCAGCAGACCCGGGACAGGGCGCTTCAATGAGCAGTTCTTC. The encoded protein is CASRPGTGRFNEQFF. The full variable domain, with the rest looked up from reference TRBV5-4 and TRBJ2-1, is ETGVTQSPTHLIKTRGQQVTLRCSSQSGHNTVSWYQQALGQGPQFIFQYYREEENGRGNFPPRFSGLQFPNYSSELNVNALELDDSALYLCASRPGTGRFNEQFFGPGTRLTVL.

Written as DNA, the CDR3 is TGTGCCAGCAGTTACTCGCGGCAGAAGAATCAGCCCCAGCATTTT. Amino acid sequence: CASSYSRQKNQPQHF. This rearrangement joins TRBV6-5 to TRBJ1-5; D not resolved. Trimming shortened V by 0 bases and J by 4 bases, and 10 bases separated the two germline ends. Germline V CDR1 and CDR2: MNHEY, SVGAGI. CDR3 length: 15 amino acids.

CDR3 residues: CASSVTGHLSGELFF. Written as DNA, the CDR3 is TGTGCCAGCAGTGTGACGGGACACCTGTCCGGGGAGCTGTTTTTT. The V and J genes are TRBV28 and TRBJ2-2; TRBD1 is a possible D gene (6 bases). V was trimmed by 5 bases and J by 6 bases, leaving 16 bases between them. CDR1 and CDR2 (germline): MDHEN, SYDVKM. The CDR3 extends over 15 amino acids. The full variable domain, with the rest looked up from reference TRBV28 and TRBJ2-2, is DVKVTQSSRYLVKRTGEKVFLECVQDMDHENMFWYRQDPGLGLRLIYFSYDVKMKEKGDIPEGYSVSREKKERFSLILESASTNQTSMYLCASSVTGHLSGELFFGEGSRLTVL.

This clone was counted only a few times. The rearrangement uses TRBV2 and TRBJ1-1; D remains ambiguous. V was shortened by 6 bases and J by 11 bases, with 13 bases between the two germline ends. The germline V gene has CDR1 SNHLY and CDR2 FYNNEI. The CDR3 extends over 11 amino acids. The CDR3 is CASSGRELAFF. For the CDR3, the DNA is TGTGCCAGCAGCGGGCGGGAACTGGCTTTCTTT.

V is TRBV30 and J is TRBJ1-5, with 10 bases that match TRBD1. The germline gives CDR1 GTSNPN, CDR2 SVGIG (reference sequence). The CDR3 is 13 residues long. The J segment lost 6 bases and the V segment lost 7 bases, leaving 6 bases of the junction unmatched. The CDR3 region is CASGGTGVQPQHF. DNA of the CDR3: TGTGCCTCAGGCGGGACAGGGGTTCAGCCCCAGCATTTT.

CDR3 coding DNA: TGTGCCAGCAGCTTGAAGGGGGACACTGAAGCTTTCTTT. It yields the protein CASSLKGDTEAFF. The gene calls are TRBV7-3 and TRBJ1-1, with D tentatively TRBD1 (6 bases). Germline CDR1 is SGHTA and CDR2 is FQGTGA. V dropped 3 bases and J dropped 3 bases, with 8 bases sitting between them. The CDR3 consists of 13 residues.

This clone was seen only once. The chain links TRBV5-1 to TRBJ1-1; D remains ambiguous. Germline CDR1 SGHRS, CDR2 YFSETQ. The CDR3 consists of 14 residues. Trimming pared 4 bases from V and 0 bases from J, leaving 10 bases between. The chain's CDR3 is CASSISNLNTEAFF. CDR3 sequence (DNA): TGCGCCAGCAGCATTAGTAACCTGAACACTGAAGCTTTCTTT.